This T cell receptor beta chain comes out of a study of blood T cell repertoires in COVID-19 (dated by TCRdb to 2020 to 2021). With respect to the entire study: Samples covering the acute and convalescent phases of COVID-19 were provided by collaborators in the United States, Italy and Spain. The repertoires were made available in a free public database intended to serve as a resource for research on the immune response to SARS-CoV-2. The material from the prospective study consisted of cDNA or gDNA derived from T cells, B-cell-depleted T cells, or PBMCs. Deeply sampled blood TCRbeta repertoires from subjects exposed to, actively infected with, or recovered from COVID-19 were included in the dataset. Samples came from the ongoing ImmuneRACE study (first 160 participants) plus 1,254 subjects from 6 global collaborators. Where available, HLA class I and class II types were obtained from metadata supplied by the sample provider rather than from assay-based typing. Nearly every sample came with metadata listing a de-identified subject ID, COVID-19 status, age in years and sex. Findings and caveats that apply to the study as a whole: Clinical and demographic metadata were provided uncurated, with the amount varying by source and participant.

The immunoSEQ Assay, a bias-controlled multiplex PCR, was used to amplify TCRbeta CDR3 regions from genomic DNA. The authors' analysis ran thus. Within the assay, amplification of reference gene primers was used to estimate how many nucleated cells each sample contained. To quantify the absolute abundance of each unique TCRbeta CDR3 rearrangement, sequence reads were collapsed and filtered. For each sample, productive Simpson clonality was calculated as the square root of Simpson's diversity index across productive rearrangements. Drawn from immuneACCESS, this table holds only the in-frame rearrangements with V and J called that TCRdb kept. Clones are partly lost; checked studies trace under half to an unresolved V gene and leave the rest unexplained. V and J calls and clone size follow that table, whereas D and trimming were derived from the DNA. This sample comprises over 150,000 clones, more than 70% of them detected only once. Together, the top ten hold 7% of the sample.

CDR1 and CDR2, looked up from the germline V gene, are SGHRS and YFSETQ. V is cut back by 2 bases and J by 5 bases, with 5 bases in the junction unmatched. The CDR3 numbers 16 residues from cysteine through phenylalanine. The sequence is cut down to CDR3 DNA, 48 bases in frame from base 1. Concerning this clone itself: Its antigen is still unknown. No clone much larger than this one lies a single base away; base qualities are absent.

Collaborating institutions collected whole blood in K2EDTA tubes following their own protocols. For TCRbeta analysis, collaborator samples were shipped as frozen whole blood, as isolated PBMCs, or as DNA extracted from either sample type. This chain is built from TRBV5-1 and TRBJ2-5; the junction holds 14 bases that match TRBD2. Material for sequencing was peripheral blood. This sequence was found in a man aged 45-60 years with active or convalescent COVID-19. The CDR3 corresponds to CASSLTGLAGAETQYF. At the DNA level, the sequence is TGCGCCAGCAGCTTAACGGGACTAGCGGGGGCGGAGACCCAGTACTTC.